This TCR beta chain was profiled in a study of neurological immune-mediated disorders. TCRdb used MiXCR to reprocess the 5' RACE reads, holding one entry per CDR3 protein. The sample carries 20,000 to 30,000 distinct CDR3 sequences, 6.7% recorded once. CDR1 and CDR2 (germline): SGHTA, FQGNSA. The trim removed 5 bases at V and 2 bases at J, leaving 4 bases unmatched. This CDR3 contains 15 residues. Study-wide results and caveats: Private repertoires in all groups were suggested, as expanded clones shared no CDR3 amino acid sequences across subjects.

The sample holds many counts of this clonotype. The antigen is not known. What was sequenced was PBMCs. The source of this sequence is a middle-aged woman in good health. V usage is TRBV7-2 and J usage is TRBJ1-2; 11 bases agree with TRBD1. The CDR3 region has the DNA TGTGCCAGCAGCCCTCGGGACAGGGGGAACTATGGCTACACCTTC. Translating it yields CASSPRDRGNYGYTF.